The sample holds one count of the clone carrying this T cell receptor beta chain. The ends were cut back, 0 bases at V and 9 bases at J, with 10 bases in the middle. The CDR3 is made up of 13 amino acids. Looked up from germline, CDR1 is SGDLS and CDR2 is YYNGEE. The sample comes from a study of blood T cell repertoires in COVID-19. In the original workflow: Reference gene primers were amplified, and this amplification served to estimate nucleated cell counts. The assay was immunoSEQ multiplex PCR, and TCRdb's table has in-frame clones only and misses some. V, J and clone size are those of that table, while D and trimming were read from the DNA. This sample has 200,000 to 300,000 clones, with about 80% found just once.

The genes are TRBV9 and TRBJ2-1; D call uncertain. This clonotype was sampled from a man younger than 45 who had recovered from COVID-19. The sample comprised peripheral blood. The DNA for the CDR3 is TGTGCCAGCAGCGTAGACTCCGGTTTTGAGCAGTTCTTC. This translates into CASSVDSGFEQFF.